This entry lists 21 T cell receptor beta chains sequenced from one sample in a study of blood T cell repertoires in COVID-19. Generated by immunoSEQ multiplex PCR, the TCRdb table keeps only in-frame clones and is missing some. Of about 130,000 clones listed, about 80% are singletons. Sequenced material: peripheral blood. Receptor source: a man aged 35 to 55 with active or convalescent COVID-19.

The chain is built from TRBV5-5 and TRBJ2-7; 8 positions match TRBD2. Germline V CDR1 and CDR2: SGHKS, YYEKEE (reference sequence). V lost 4 bases and J lost 3; bases outside the gene matches: 9. This CDR3 is 15 amino acids long. This CDR3 is CASSRPGLEVYEQYF. The CDR3 region has the DNA TGTGCCAGCAGCCGCCCGGGACTAGAGGTCTACGAGCAGTACTTC. Together with reference TRBV5-5 and TRBJ2-7, the CDR3 gives the full variable domain: DAGVTQSPTHLIKTRGQQVTLRCSPISGHKSVSWYQQVLGQGPQFIFQYYEKEERGRGNFPDRFSARQFPNYSSELNVNALLLGDSALYLCASSRPGLEVYEQYFGPGTRLTVT.

The chain carries TRBV3-1 (or the pseudogene TRBV3-2) and TRBJ2-3, with D tentatively TRBD2 (7 bases). This CDR3 contains 16 residues. The germline V gene encodes CDR1 LGHDT and CDR2 YNNKEL (reference sequence). V lost 7 bases, J lost 1 base, and 18 bases lay in between. The chain's CDR3 is CASTQGGGLGTDTQYF. In DNA form, the CDR3 reads TGTGCCAGCACTCAAGGGGGGGGTCTGGGCACAGATACGCAGTATTTT.

The chain has TRBV7-2 and TRBJ2-5, with TRBD2 matching 8 bases. The V segment lost 2 bases and the J segment 3 bases; nucleotides outside the gene matches: 2. Germline-derived CDR1 and CDR2 are SGHTA and FQGNSA. The CDR3 spans 14 residues. The CDR3 is CASSLSGGEETQYF. In nucleotides, the CDR3 is TGTGCCAGCAGCTTATCGGGGGGGGAAGAGACCCAGTACTTC.

J is TRBJ2-3 and V is TRBV30; D is unclear. Germline V lookup: CDR1 GTSNPN, CDR2 SVGIG (reference sequence). Trimming left V 0 bases short and J 4 bases short, with 5 bases between. The CDR3 loop spans 12 amino acids. The CDR3 reads CAWSVRADTQYF. The CDR3 nucleotides read TGTGCCTGGAGTGTCCGAGCAGATACGCAGTATTTT. Looking up the rest from reference TRBV30 and TRBJ2-3 gives the full variable domain: SQTIHQWPATLVQPVGSPLSLECTVEGTSNPNLYWYRQAAGRGLQLLFYSVGIGQISSEVPQNLSASRPQDRQFILSSKKLLLSDSGFYLCAWSVRADTQYFGPGTRLTVL.

This sequence joins TRBV19 and TRBJ1-1, with D uncertain. V lost 1 base to trimming and J lost 0 bases, with 9 bases between them. In germline, CDR1 is LNHDA, CDR2 SQIVND (reference sequence). This CDR3 has 15 residues. The CDR3 coding sequence is TGTGCCAGTAGTATAGGAGGGAATCTGAACACTGAAGCTTTCTTT. Translation gives CASSIGGNLNTEAFF. Full variable domain (missing parts from reference TRBV19 and TRBJ1-1): DGGITQSPKYLFRKEGQNVTLSCEQNLNHDAMYWYRQDPGQGLRLIYYSQIVNDFQKGDIAEGYSVSREKKESFPLTVTSAQKNPTAFYLCASSIGGNLNTEAFFGQGTRLTVV.

The chain joins TRBV13 to TRBJ1-2; D is undetermined. The CDR3 is made up of 15 amino acids. Trimming took 5 bases from V and 2 from J, leaving 15 bases between them. Germline V lookup: CDR1 PRHDT, CDR2 FYEKMQ (reference sequence). CDR3 nucleotide sequence: TGTGCCAGCAGCCGTCGGGAGGACCCGAACTATGGCTACACCTTC. It codes for CASSRREDPNYGYTF.

The V call is TRBV7-3, the J call TRBJ2-3, with TRBD2 matching over 7 bases. This CDR3 region has 17 residues. CDR1 is SGHTA and CDR2 is FQGTGA in the germline V gene. Unmatched junction bases numbered 9, after V lost 1 base and J lost 2 bases. CDR3 in DNA: TGTGCCAGCAGCTTAAACCCAGCGGGGAGATCCACAGATACGCAGTATTTT. Protein: CASSLNPAGRSTDTQYF.

This rearrangement joins TRBV19 to TRBJ1-5, with D tentatively TRBD1 (6 bases). Trimming stripped 6 bases from V and 6 bases from J, with 15 bases between. Germline V gene lookup returns CDR1 LNHDA and CDR2 SQIVND (reference sequence). There are 14 residues in the CDR3. The CDR3 sequence is CASRPGGGGQPQHF. The CDR3 nucleotides are TGTGCCAGTAGACCAGGCGGGGGCGGTCAGCCCCAGCATTTT. Full variable domain (missing parts from reference TRBV19 and TRBJ1-5): DGGITQSPKYLFRKEGQNVTLSCEQNLNHDAMYWYRQDPGQGLRLIYYSQIVNDFQKGDIAEGYSVSREKKESFPLTVTSAQKNPTAFYLCASRPGGGGQPQHFGDGTRLSIL.

The rearrangement joins TRBV3-1 (or the pseudogene TRBV3-2) to TRBJ1-3; 7 bases map to TRBD1. CDR1 and CDR2 from the germline V gene are LGHDT and YNNKEL (reference sequence). The CDR3 is 16 amino acids. Germline trimming cut 4 bases from V and 4 bases from J; bases unmatched to any gene: 10. CDR3 sequence reads: CASSPTDRVGGNTIYF. CDR3 sequence (DNA): TGTGCCAGCAGCCCCACCGACAGGGTGGGAGGAAACACCATATATTTT.

This clone was detected only once. This chain joins TRBV9 and TRBJ1-4; weak D call: TRBD1 (5 bases). CDR1 is SGDLS and CDR2 is YYNGEE in the germline V gene. This CDR3 comprises 16 residues. V lost 0 bases and J 5 bases, leaving 14 bases between the germline ends. CDR3 nucleotides: TGTGCCAGCAGCGTAGGACAGCCGGGGGGGAATGAAAAACTGTTTTTT. This encodes CASSVGQPGGNEKLFF. The variable domain in full, with the rest retrieved from reference TRBV9 and TRBJ1-4, is DSGVTQTPKHLITATGQRVTLRCSPRSGDLSVYWYQQSLDQGLQFLIQYYNGEERAKGNILERFSAQQFPDLHSELNLSSLELGDSALYFCASSVGQPGGNEKLFFGSGTQLSVL.

The J gene is TRBJ2-2, the V gene TRBV10-1, with D maybe TRBD2 (5 bases). CDR3 length: 13 amino acids. V was shortened by 6 bases and J by 6 bases, with 11 bases between the two germline ends. The germline V gene has CDR1 WNHNN and CDR2 SYGVQD (reference sequence). The CDR3 loop is CASRPASSGELFF. CDR3 coding DNA: TGCGCCAGCAGGCCCGCTAGCTCCGGGGAGCTGTTTTTT.

The chain has TRBV7-9 and TRBJ2-5; possible D gene TRBD1, 6 bases. The CDR3 runs 15 residues. CDR1 SEHNR and CDR2 FQNEAQ come from the germline V gene (reference sequence). The V end was cut by 5 bases, the J end by 2 bases, with 15 bases between. The CDR3 sequence: CASSETGLPQETQYF. The CDR3 nucleotides read TGTGCCAGCAGCGAGACAGGCCTCCCTCAAGAGACCCAGTACTTC.

This clone occurred a few times. The chain carries TRBV19 and TRBJ1-6; D is undetermined. CDR3 length: 14 amino acids. Looked up from germline, CDR1 is LNHDA and CDR2 is SQIVND (reference sequence). Trimming shortened V by 2 bases and J by 5 bases, and 7 bases separated the two germline ends. CDR3 DNA: TGTGCCAGTAGTATAACGGGAAATAATTCACCCCTCCACTTT. Translating gives CASSITGNNSPLHF.

The V gene is TRBV5-4, the J gene TRBJ2-3; TRBD2 agrees at 9 bases. CDR1 and CDR2 (germline): SGHNT, YYREEE (reference sequence). V trimming: 9 bases; J trimming: 4 bases; junction bases outside the gene matches: 12. The CDR3 extends over 15 amino acids. CDR3 amino acids: CATRQASGDADTQYF. The DNA for the CDR3 is TGTGCCACCCGGCAGGCTAGCGGGGACGCAGATACGCAGTATTTT.

The J gene is TRBJ1-4, the V gene TRBV5-1; D is possibly TRBD1 (5 bases). Trimming shortened V by 0 bases and J by 3 bases, and 6 bases separated the two germline ends. Germline V CDR1 and CDR2: SGHRS, YFSETQ. The length of the CDR3 is 14 residues. The CDR3 DNA reads TGCGCCAGCAGCTTGGAAGGGGCTAATGAAAAACTGTTTTTT. This translates into CASSLEGANEKLFF.

The V gene is TRBV7-2, the J gene TRBJ2-5; TRBD1 is a possible D gene (5 bases). Germline values: CDR1 SGHTA, CDR2 FQGNSA. Trimming cost V 5 bases and J 1 base, with 14 bases left between them. The CDR3 spans 15 residues. The CDR3 nucleotides read TGTGCCAGCAGCCTGTTTCAGGGAACCCAAGAGACCCAGTACTTC. It is translated as CASSLFQGTQETQYF.

The gene calls are TRBV2 and TRBJ2-3; 7 bases are shared with TRBD1. Germline V gene lookup returns CDR1 SNHLY and CDR2 FYNNEI. The CDR3 spans 16 residues. With V trimmed by 10 bases and J by 0 bases, 13 bases remained unmatched. The CDR3 spells CATATGDTFSTDTQYF. In nucleotides, the CDR3 is TGTGCCACTGCCACAGGGGACACTTTTAGCACAGATACGCAGTATTTT. Combining the CDR3 with reference TRBV2 and TRBJ2-3 gives the whole variable domain EPEVTQTPSHQVTQMGQEVILRCVPISNHLYFYWYRQILGQKVEFLVSFYNNEISEKSEIFDDQFSVERPDGSNFTLKIRSTKLEDSAMYFCATATGDTFSTDTQYFGPGTRLTVL.

This chain links TRBV7-2 with TRBJ2-2; 8 positions match TRBD2. V was pared by 5 bases and J by 4 bases, with 9 bases of the junction left unmatched. The CDR3 consists of 16 residues. The germline CDR1 and CDR2 sequences are SGHTA and FQGNSA. CDR3 DNA: TGTGCCAGCAGCATACGTAGCGGGGTCGGCACCGGGGAGCTGTTTTTT. Amino acid sequence: CASSIRSGVGTGELFF.

This chain links TRBV10-3 with TRBJ2-3; possibly TRBD2 for D (6 bases). Germline CDR1 reads ENHRY; CDR2 reads SYGVKD. Deletions cut 10 bases from V and 3 bases from J, with 17 bases between. The CDR3 loop spans 14 amino acids. As DNA, the CDR3 is TGTGCCACCGGAACGTCGGGAGTTACAGATACGCAGTATTTT. Translating gives CATGTSGVTDTQYF.

This chain joins TRBV6-5 and TRBJ2-4, with no clear D. Trimming removed 5 bases at V and 0 bases at J, with 8 bases between. CDR3 size: 14 residues. Germline-derived CDR1 and CDR2 are MNHEY and SVGAGI. DNA for the CDR3: TGTGCCAGCAGTACGACTGTAGCCAAAAACATTCAGTACTTC. It translates to CASSTTVAKNIQYF.

This chain uses TRBV27 with TRBJ2-1; D ambiguous. The CDR3 totals 16 residues. The V gene lost 1 base and the J gene lost 0 bases, with 10 bases spanning the gap. CDR1 is MNHEY, CDR2 SMNVEV, per germline (reference sequence). The CDR3 DNA reads as TGTGCCAGCAGTTTATATACCCTGAGCTCCTACAATGAGCAGTTCTTC. It translates to CASSLYTLSSYNEQFF.